This entry lists 6 T cell receptor beta chains sequenced from one sample in a study of blood T cells in healthy people across ages. For the second PCR, which ran for roughly 6 to 12 cycles, a sample-barcoded 5' primer and a J-beta primer mix were used. A single record per CDR3 protein comes from TCRdb applying MiXCR to the 5' RACE reads. The sample lists 800,000 to 950,000 distinct CDR3 sequences; 29% were seen once. This sample also appeared in a second study, on T cells of mothers and their children.

What was sequenced was blood. All receptors derive from a woman in her thirties or forties in good health.

The V gene is TRBV28, the J gene TRBJ2-7; TRBD1 is a possible D gene (6 bases). Germline V gene data show CDR1 as MDHEN and CDR2 as SYDVKM. Trimming left V 7 bases short and J 5 bases short, with 12 bases between. The CDR3 has 12 amino acids. CDR3 coding DNA: TGTGCCAGCAAACAGGGCCTAGACGAGCAGTACTTC. Amino acid sequence: CASKQGLDEQYF.

The chain recombines TRBV3-1 with TRBJ2-5; a possible D gene is TRBD1 (5 bases). The CDR3 has 12 amino acids. V gave up 5 bases and J gave up 11 bases, with 15 bases separating them. CDR1 is LGHDT, CDR2 YNNKEL, per germline (reference sequence). The CDR3 protein is CASSYRSNEQYF. The CDR3 DNA sequence: TGTGCCAGCAGCTACAGGTCCAATGAGCAGTACTTC.

This clonotype has more than one count but fewer than ten. The chain joins TRBV9 to TRBJ2-1, with 11 bases identical to TRBD2. Per germline, CDR1 SGDLS and CDR2 YYNGEE. The CDR3 covers 14 residues. Trimming took 2 bases from V and 8 from J; bases not matched to a gene: 3. The CDR3 sequence: CASSVSGGGHEQFF. DNA of the CDR3: TGTGCCAGCAGCGTTAGCGGGGGGGGCCATGAGCAGTTCTTC.

A few counts support this clonotype. The chain employs TRBV5-1 and TRBJ1-1; no definite D call. This CDR3 region has 13 residues. CDR1 SGHRS and CDR2 YFSETQ come from the germline V gene. Trimming stripped 2 bases from V and 5 bases from J, with 10 bases between. The CDR3 here is CASSFRAETEAFF. The CDR3 DNA is TGCGCCAGCAGCTTTAGGGCAGAAACTGAAGCTTTCTTT.

The genes are TRBV27 and TRBJ2-1, with D hard to call. The CDR3 has 12 residues. Trimming pared 8 bases from V and 9 bases from J, leaving 14 bases between. The germline V gene encodes CDR1 MNHEY and CDR2 SMNVEV (reference sequence). The CDR3 nucleotides read TGTGCCAGCGGGCCCCTTTCTACTGAGCAGTTCTTC. It translates to CASGPLSTEQFF.

This clonotype was counted a few times. The J gene is TRBJ1-5, the V gene TRBV7-2; no clear D gene. Looked up from germline, CDR1 is SGHTA and CDR2 is FQGNSA. This CDR3 has 12 amino acids. V was shortened by 3 bases and J by 9 bases, with 9 bases between the two germline ends. The CDR3 DNA is TGTGCCAGCAGCTTGGGAGTATGGCCCCAGCATTTT. Translated, it gives CASSLGVWPQHF.